This T cell receptor (beta chain) was observed in a study of cytomegalovirus exposure and HLA in healthy donors. Points from the study as a whole: An assumption of roughly uniform sequencing depth across donors underlay the presence/absence analyses. Most observed TCR sequences were rare, whereas some public TCRs were detected in many donors. Trimming of TCR beta V- and J-genes showed a link, identified in a later analysis, to a missense DCLRE1C variant.

With V trimmed by 0 bases and J by 5 bases, 2 bases remained unmatched. The CDR3 has 15 residues. Per the germline V gene, CDR1 is SGHDN and CDR2 is FVKESK. In the case of this clone: Its antigen is not identified.

The PCR ran on 60 Vbeta and 13 Jbeta primers. Method: immunoSEQ multiplex PCR; TCRdb's copy keeps in-frame clones and lacks some. Here the sample spans 200,000 to 250,000 clones, around four fifths being singletons. Material: PBMCs. This sequence was found in a boy aged 2 to 9 in good health and CMV-seronegative. The chain couples TRBV14 to TRBJ2-3; TRBD2 agrees at 10 bases. The CDR3 sequence is CASSQEPSGGDTQYF. The CDR3 DNA reads as TGTGCCAGCAGCCAAGAACCTAGCGGGGGAGATACGCAGTATTTT. The full variable domain, with the rest looked up from reference TRBV14 and TRBJ2-3, is EAGVTQFPSHSVIEKGQTVTLRCDPISGHDNLYWYRRVMGKEIKFLLHFVKESKQDESGMPNNRFLAERTGGTYSTLKVQPAELEDSGVYFCASSQEPSGGDTQYFGPGTRLTVL.